This record looks at one T cell receptor (beta chain) sequence and its context. J lost 6 bases, V lost 0 bases, and 7 bases had no gene match. The CDR3 has 15 residues. Germline CDR1 GTSNPN, CDR2 SVGIG (reference sequence). The data stem from a study of blood T cell repertoires in COVID-19. Turning to the study itself: Samples of COVID-19 (acute and convalescent) were obtained from the United States, Italy and Spain. T cells, B-cell-depleted T cells, or PBMCs supplied cDNA or gDNA.

Original analysis: Researchers report that nucleated cell counts were estimated from reference gene primer amplification. Sequencing used immunoSEQ multiplex PCR; TCRdb keeps in-frame clones, though not all of them. V and J calls and clone size follow that table, whereas D and trimming were derived from the DNA. The sample has about 73,000 clones; about four fifths are singletons. Sequenced input: peripheral blood. The chain has TRBV30 and TRBJ1-4; TRBD1 agrees at 7 bases. The origin of this receptor is a man aged 50 to 59 with active COVID-19. Here the CDR3 reads CAWSVGTGVDEKLFF. CDR3 nucleotides: TGTGCCTGGAGTGTAGGTACAGGGGTGGATGAAAAACTGTTTTTT.